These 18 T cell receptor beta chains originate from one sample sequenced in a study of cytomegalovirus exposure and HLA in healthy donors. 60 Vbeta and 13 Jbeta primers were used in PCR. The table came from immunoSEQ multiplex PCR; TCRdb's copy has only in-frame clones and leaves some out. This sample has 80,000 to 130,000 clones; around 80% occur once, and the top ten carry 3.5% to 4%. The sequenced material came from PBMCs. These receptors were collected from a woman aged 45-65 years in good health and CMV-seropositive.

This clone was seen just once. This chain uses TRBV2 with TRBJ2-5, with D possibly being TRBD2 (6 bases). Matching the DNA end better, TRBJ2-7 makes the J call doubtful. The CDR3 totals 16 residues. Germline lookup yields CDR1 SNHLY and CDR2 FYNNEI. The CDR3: CASSEGGGDRSYEQYF. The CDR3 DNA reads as TGTGCCAGCAGTGAAGGCGGCGGGGACCGGTCCTACGAGCAGTACTTC.

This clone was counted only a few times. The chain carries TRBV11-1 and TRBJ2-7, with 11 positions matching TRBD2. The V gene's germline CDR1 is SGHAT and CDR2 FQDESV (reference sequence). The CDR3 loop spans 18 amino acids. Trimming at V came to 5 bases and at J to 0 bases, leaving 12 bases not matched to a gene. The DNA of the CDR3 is TGTGCCAGCAGCCCTAGGACCGTACTAGCGGGGGACTCCTACGAGCAGTACTTC. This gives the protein CASSPRTVLAGDSYEQYF. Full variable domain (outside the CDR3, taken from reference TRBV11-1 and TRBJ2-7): EAEVAQSPRYKITEKSQAVAFWCDPISGHATLYWYRQILGQGPELLVQFQDESVVDDSQLPKDRFSAERLKGVDSTLKIQPAELGDSAMYLCASSPRTVLAGDSYEQYFGPGTRLTVT.

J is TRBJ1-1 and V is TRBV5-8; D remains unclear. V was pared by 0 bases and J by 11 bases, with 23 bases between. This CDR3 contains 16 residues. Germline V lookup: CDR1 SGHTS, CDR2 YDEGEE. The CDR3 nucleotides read TGTGCCAGCAGCTTGGGTCGGGCAAGCGTGCTCGCTAGCGCTTTCTTT. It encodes CASSLGRASVLASAFF.

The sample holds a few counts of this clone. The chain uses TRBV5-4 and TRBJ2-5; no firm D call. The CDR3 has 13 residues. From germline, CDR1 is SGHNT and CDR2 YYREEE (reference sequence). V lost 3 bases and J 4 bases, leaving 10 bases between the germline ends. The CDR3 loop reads CASSSQNRETQYF. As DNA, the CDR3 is TGTGCCAGCAGCTCCCAAAATAGAGAGACCCAGTACTTC.

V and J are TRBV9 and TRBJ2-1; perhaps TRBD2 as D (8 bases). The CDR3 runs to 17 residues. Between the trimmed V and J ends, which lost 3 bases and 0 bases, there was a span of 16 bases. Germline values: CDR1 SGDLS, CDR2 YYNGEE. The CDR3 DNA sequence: TGTGCCAGCAGCGCCCGGGGGGGACAGAGCTCCTACAATGAGCAGTTCTTC. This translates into CASSARGGQSSYNEQFF.

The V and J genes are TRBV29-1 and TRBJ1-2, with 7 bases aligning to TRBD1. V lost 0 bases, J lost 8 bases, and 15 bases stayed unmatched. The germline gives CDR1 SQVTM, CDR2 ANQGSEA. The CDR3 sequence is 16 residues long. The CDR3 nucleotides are TGCAGCGTTGAAGATCTTACGCAGGGGGAATATAACGGCTACACCTTC. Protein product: CSVEDLTQGEYNGYTF.

The CDR3 coding sequence is TGCGCCAGCAGTTTTACGGGGGGCGGCGAGCAGTACTTC. Residues: CASSFTGGGEQYF. The chain uses TRBV5-1 and TRBJ2-7; possibly TRBD2 for D (7 bases). CDR3 length: 13 amino acids. CDR1 is SGHRS and CDR2 is YFSETQ in the germline V gene. V was shortened by 5 bases and J by 6 bases, with 15 bases between the two germline ends.

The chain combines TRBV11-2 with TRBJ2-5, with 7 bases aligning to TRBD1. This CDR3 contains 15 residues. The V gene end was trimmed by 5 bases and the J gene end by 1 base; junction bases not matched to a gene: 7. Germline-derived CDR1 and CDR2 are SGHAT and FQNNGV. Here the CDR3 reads CASSDGTALQETQYF. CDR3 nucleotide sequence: TGTGCCAGCAGCGACGGGACAGCCCTCCAAGAGACCCAGTACTTC.

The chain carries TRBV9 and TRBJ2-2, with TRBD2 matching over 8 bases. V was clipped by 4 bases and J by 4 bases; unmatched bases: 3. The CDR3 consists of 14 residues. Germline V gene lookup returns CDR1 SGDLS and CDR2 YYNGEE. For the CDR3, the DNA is TGTGCCAGCAGCCCCGGGGGGGGCACCGGGGAGCTGTTTTTT. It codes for CASSPGGGTGELFF. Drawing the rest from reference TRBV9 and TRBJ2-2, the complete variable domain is DSGVTQTPKHLITATGQRVTLRCSPRSGDLSVYWYQQSLDQGLQFLIQYYNGEERAKGNILERFSAQQFPDLHSELNLSSLELGDSALYFCASSPGGGTGELFFGEGSRLTVL.

The CDR3 bases are TGTGCCAGCAGTGAAGGGAGTCAGCCCCAGCATTTT. Its translation is CASSEGSQPQHF. This chain links TRBV6-1 with TRBJ1-5; D is unresolved. Germline assignment: CDR1 MNHNS and CDR2 SASEGT. V was cut by 1 base and J by 6 bases, with 4 bases left in between. CDR3 size: 12 residues.

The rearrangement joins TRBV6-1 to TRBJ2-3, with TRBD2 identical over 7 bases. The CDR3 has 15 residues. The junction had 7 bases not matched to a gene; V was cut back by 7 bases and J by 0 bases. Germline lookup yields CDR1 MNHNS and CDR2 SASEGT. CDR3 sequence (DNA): TGTGCCAGCACCCCCCCGGGACTAAGCACAGATACGCAGTATTTT. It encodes CASTPPGLSTDTQYF.

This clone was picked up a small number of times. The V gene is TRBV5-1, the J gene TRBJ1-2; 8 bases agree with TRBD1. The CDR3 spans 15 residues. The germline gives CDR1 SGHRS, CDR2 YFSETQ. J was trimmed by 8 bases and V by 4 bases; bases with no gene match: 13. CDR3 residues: CASSAGQGLSRGYTF. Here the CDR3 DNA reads TGCGCCAGCAGCGCCGGACAGGGCCTATCAAGAGGCTACACCTTC.

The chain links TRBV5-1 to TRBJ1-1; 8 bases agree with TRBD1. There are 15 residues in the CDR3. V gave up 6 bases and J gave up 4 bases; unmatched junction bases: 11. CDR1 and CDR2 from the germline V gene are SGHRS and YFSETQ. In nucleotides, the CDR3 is TGCGCCAGCACCCCCCGGACAGGGAGTTTCACTGAAGCTTTCTTT. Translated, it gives CASTPRTGSFTEAFF.

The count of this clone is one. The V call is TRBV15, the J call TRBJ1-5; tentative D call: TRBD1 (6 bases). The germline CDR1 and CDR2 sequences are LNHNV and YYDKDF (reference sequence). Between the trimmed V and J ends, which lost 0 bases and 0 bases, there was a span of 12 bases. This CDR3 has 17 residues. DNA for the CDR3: TGTGCCACCAGCAGAGATTTAGCAGGGGCTAGCAATCAGCCCCAGCATTTT. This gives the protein CATSRDLAGASNQPQHF.

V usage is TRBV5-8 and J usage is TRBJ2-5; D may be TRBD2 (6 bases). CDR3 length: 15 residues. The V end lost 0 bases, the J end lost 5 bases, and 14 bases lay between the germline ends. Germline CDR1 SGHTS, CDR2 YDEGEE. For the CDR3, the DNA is TGTGCCAGCAGCTTGGCCGGGACTGGACGTGAGACCCAGTACTTC. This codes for CASSLAGTGRETQYF.

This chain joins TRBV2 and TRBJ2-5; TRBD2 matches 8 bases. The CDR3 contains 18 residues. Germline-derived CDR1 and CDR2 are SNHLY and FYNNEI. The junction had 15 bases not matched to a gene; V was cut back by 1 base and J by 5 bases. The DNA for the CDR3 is TGTGCCAGCAGTGAAGGACTCGCGTATAGCGGGGAAGTCGAGACCCAGTACTTC. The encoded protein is CASSEGLAYSGEVETQYF.

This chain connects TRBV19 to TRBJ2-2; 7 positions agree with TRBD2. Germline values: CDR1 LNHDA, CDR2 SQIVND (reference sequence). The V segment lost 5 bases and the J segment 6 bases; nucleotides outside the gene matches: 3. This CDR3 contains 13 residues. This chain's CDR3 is CASSSGRAGELFF. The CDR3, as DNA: TGTGCCAGTAGTTCGGGGAGGGCCGGGGAGCTGTTTTTT. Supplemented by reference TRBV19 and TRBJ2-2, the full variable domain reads DGGITQSPKYLFRKEGQNVTLSCEQNLNHDAMYWYRQDPGQGLRLIYYSQIVNDFQKGDIAEGYSVSREKKESFPLTVTSAQKNPTAFYLCASSSGRAGELFFGEGSRLTVL.

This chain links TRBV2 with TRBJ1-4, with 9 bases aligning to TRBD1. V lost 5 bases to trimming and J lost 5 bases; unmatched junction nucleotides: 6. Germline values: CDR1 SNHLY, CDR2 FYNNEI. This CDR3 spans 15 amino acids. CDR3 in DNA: TGTGCCAGCAGTCTACAGGGGGCTTCCAATGAAAAACTGTTTTTT. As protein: CASSLQGASNEKLFF.